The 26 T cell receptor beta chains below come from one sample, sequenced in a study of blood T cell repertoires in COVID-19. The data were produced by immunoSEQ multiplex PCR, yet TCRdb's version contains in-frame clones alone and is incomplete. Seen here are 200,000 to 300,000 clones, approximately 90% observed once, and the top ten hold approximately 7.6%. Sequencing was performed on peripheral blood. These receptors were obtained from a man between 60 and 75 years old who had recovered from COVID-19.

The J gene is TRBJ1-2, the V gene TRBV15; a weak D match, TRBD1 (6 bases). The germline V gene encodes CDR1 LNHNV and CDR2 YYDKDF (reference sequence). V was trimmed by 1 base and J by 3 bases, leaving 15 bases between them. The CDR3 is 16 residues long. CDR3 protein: CATSRGDNQADYGYTF. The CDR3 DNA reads TGTGCCACCAGCAGAGGGGACAATCAGGCGGACTATGGCTACACCTTC.

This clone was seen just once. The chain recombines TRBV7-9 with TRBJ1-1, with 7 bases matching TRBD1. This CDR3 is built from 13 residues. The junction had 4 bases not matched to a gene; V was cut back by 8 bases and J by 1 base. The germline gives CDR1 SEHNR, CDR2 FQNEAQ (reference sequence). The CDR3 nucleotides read TGTGCCAGCCTGGGACAGACGAACACTGAAGCTTTCTTT. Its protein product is CASLGQTNTEAFF.

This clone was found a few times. Here the CDR3 DNA reads TGTGCCAGTAGTTCAGTGGACAGGATTAACTATGGCTACACCTTC. Encoded protein: CASSSVDRINYGYTF. V gene TRBV19 combines with J gene TRBJ1-2; TRBD1 matches at 7 bases. The V gene's germline CDR1 is LNHDA and CDR2 SQIVND (reference sequence). The CDR3 contains 15 residues. V was pared by 5 bases and J by 1 base, with 7 bases of the junction left unmatched.

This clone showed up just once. The CDR3 coding sequence is TGTGCCAGCAGCCAAGACGCGGGAGGGGACGAGCAGTACTTC. It codes for CASSQDAGGDEQYF. The V call is TRBV3-1 (or the pseudogene TRBV3-2), the J call TRBJ2-7; 9 bases line up with TRBD2. J lost 5 bases, V lost 0 bases, and 2 bases had no gene match. The CDR3 extends over 14 amino acids. Germline V gene sequence: CDR1 LGHDT, CDR2 YNNKEL (reference sequence).

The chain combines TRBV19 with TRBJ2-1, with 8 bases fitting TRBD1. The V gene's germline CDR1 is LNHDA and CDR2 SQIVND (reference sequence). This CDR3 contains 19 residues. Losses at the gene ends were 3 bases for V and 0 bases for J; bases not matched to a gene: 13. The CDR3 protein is CASSISAQGALPSYNEQFF. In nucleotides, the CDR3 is TGTGCCAGTAGTATTTCAGCCCAGGGGGCCCTTCCCTCCTACAATGAGCAGTTCTTC.

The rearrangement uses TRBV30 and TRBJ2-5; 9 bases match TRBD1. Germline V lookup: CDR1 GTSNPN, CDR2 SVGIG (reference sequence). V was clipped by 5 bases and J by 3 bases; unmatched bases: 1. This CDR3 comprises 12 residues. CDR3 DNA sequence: TGTGCCTGGGGGACAGGGAAAGAGACCCAGTACTTC. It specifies CAWGTGKETQYF.

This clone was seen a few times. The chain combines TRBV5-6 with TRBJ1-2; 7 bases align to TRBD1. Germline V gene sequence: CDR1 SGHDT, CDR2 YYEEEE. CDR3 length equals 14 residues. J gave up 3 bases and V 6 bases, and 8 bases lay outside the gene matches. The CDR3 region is CASKRQGSDYGYTF. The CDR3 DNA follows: TGTGCCAGCAAAAGACAGGGCTCAGACTATGGCTACACCTTC.

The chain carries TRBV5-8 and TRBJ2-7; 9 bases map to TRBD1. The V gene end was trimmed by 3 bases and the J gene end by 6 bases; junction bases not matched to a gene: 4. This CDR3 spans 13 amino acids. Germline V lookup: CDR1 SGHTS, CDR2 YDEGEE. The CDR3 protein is CASSSRGQGEQYV. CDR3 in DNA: TGTGCCAGCAGCTCAAGGGGACAGGGCGAGCAGTACGTC.

The CDR3: CASSLGLMVVALTDTQYF. The CDR3, as DNA: TGTGCCAGCAGCTTAGGGTTGATGGTCGTAGCTCTTACAGATACGCAGTATTTT. The rearrangement joins TRBV7-9 to TRBJ2-3; D unresolved. This CDR3 region has 18 residues. CDR1 and CDR2 (germline): SEHNR, FQNEAQ (reference sequence). Trimming left V 1 base short and J 3 bases short, with 20 bases between.

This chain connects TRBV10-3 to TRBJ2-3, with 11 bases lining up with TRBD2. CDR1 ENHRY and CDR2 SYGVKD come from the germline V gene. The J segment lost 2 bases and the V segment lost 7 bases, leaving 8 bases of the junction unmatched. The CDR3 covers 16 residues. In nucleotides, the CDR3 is TGTGCCATCAACCCCTTAGCGGGGGGGCTCACAGATACGCAGTATTTT. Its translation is CAINPLAGGLTDTQYF.

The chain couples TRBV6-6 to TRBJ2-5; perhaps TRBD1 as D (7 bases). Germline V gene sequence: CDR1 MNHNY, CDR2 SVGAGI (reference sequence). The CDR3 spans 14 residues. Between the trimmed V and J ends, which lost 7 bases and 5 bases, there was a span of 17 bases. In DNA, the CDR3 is TGTGCCAGCACAGGAGGGGGCGGGACGGAGACCCAGTACTTC. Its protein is CASTGGGGTETQYF.

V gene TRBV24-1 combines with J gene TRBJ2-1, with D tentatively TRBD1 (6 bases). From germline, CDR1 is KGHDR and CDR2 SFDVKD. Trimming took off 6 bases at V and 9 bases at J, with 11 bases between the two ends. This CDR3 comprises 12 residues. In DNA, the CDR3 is TGTGCCACCAGTTACAGGGTGGGTGAGCAGTTCTTC. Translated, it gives CATSYRVGEQFF.

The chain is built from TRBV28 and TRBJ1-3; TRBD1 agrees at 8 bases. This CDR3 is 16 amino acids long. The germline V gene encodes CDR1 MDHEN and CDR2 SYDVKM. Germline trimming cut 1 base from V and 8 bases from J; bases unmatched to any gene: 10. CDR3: CASSLSTDRAWHTIYF. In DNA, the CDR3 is TGTGCCAGCAGTTTATCCACGGACAGGGCTTGGCACACCATATATTTT.

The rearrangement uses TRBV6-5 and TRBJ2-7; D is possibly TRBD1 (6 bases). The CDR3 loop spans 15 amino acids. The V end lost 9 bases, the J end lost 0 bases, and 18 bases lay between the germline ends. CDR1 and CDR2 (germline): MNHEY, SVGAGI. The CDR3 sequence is CASRKQGSDSYEQYF. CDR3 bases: TGTGCCAGTCGAAAACAGGGATCCGACTCCTACGAGCAGTACTTC.

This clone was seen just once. The CDR3: CASSPSGISGANVLTF. CDR3 bases: TGTGCCAGCAGCCCCTCGGGGATCTCTGGGGCCAACGTCCTGACTTTC. The chain carries TRBV3-1 (or the pseudogene TRBV3-2) and TRBJ2-6; the D gene is possibly TRBD2 (5 bases). CDR1 and CDR2 (germline): LGHDT, YNNKEL (reference sequence). The CDR3 length is 16 residues. The germline V and J ends were trimmed by 4 bases and 0 bases, with 10 bases remaining between them.

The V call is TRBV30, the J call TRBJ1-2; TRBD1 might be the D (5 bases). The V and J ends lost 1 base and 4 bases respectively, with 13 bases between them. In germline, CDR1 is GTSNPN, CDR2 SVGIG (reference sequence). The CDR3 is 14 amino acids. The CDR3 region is CAWSAARDGYGYTF. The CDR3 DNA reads TGTGCCTGGAGTGCGGCCAGGGATGGCTATGGCTACACCTTC.

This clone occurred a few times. The CDR3 coding sequence is TGTGCCAGCAGTTCTGCGGGGGCCAGCACCGGGGAGCTGTTTTTT. The encoded protein is CASSSAGASTGELFF. J is TRBJ2-2 and V is TRBV28; a weak D match, TRBD2 (7 bases). With 4 bases removed from V and 4 bases from J, the gap between germline ends came to 13 bases. This CDR3 region has 15 residues. The germline CDR1 and CDR2 sequences are MDHEN and SYDVKM.

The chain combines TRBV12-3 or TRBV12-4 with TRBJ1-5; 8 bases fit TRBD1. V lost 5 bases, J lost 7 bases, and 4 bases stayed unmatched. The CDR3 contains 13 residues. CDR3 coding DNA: TGTGCCAGCAGTCGGACAGGGATACAGCCCCAGCATTTT. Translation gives CASSRTGIQPQHF.

CDR3 sequence (DNA): TGTGCCAGCAGTTCTCAAGGACTAGCGGGGCCAGATACGCAGTATTTT. It encodes CASSSQGLAGPDTQYF. The V gene is TRBV6-5, the J gene TRBJ2-3; 12 nucleotides align to TRBD2. The CDR3 has 16 amino acids. Germline values: CDR1 MNHEY, CDR2 SVGAGI. Germline trimming cut 4 bases from V and 4 bases from J; bases unmatched to any gene: 6.

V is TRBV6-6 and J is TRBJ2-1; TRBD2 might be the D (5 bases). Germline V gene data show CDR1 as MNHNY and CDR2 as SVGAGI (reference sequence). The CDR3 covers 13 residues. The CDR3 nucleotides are TGTACTACCGGGGAGAGCTCCTACAATGAGCAGTTCTTC. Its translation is CTTGESSYNEQFF.

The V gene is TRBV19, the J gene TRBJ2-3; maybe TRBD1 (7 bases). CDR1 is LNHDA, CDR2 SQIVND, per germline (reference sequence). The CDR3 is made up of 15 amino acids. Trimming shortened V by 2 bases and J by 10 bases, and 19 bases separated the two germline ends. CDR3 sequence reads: CASSIFPPTGEAQYF. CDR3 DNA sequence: TGTGCCAGTAGTATATTCCCTCCAACAGGGGAGGCGCAGTATTTT.

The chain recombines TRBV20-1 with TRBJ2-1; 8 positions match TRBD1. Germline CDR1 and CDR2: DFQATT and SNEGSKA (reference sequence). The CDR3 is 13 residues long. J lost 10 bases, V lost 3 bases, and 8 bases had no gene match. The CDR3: CSASSRGHEEQFF. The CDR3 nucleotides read TGCAGTGCTAGTTCCAGGGGGCATGAAGAGCAGTTCTTC.

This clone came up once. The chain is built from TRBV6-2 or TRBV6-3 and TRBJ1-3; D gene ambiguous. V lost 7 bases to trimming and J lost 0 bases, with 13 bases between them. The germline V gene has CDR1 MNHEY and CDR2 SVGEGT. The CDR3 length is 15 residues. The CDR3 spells CASIYSQNSGNTIYF. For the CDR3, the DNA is TGTGCCAGCATTTATTCGCAGAACTCTGGAAACACCATATATTTT.

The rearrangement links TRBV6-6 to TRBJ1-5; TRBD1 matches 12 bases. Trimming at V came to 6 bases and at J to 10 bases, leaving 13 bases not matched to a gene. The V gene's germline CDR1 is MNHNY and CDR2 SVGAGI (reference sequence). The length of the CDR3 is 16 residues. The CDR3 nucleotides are TGTGCCAGCAGAGGGACAGGGGGCGGACTTACAAATCCCCAGCATTTT. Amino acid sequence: CASRGTGGGLTNPQHF.

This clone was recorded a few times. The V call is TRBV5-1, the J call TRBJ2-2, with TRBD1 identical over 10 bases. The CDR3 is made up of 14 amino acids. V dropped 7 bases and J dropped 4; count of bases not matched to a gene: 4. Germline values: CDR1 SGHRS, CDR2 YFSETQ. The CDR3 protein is CASGDRGRTGELFF. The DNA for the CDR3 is TGCGCCAGCGGAGACAGGGGGCGCACCGGGGAGCTGTTTTTT.

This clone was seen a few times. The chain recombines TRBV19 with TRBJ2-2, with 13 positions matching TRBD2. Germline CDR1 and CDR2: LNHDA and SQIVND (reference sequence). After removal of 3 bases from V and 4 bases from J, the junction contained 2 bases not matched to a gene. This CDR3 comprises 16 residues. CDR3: CASSMGTSGITGELFF. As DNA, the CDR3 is TGTGCCAGTAGTATGGGGACTAGCGGGATCACCGGGGAGCTGTTTTTT.